The rows below give T cell receptor beta chains drawn from one sample of a study of chemoradiotherapy in HPV16-positive cancers. Only in-frame clones appear in the TCRdb table, and some are missing; sequencing was by immunoSEQ multiplex PCR. Of about 13,000 clones listed, roughly 84% are singletons. This specimen was blood, taken from a patient who underwent chemoradiotherapy. The receptors come from a human donor with HPV-associated anogenital cancer. CDR3s include the opening cysteine and the closing phenylalanine or tryptophan. D genes are given only for firm matches. Clone size is shown for a subset of rows, as once, few, many or a class of expanded clone.

v_call: TRBV11-2
clone_size: .
j_call: TRBJ1-2
d_call: TRBD1
cdr3_nt: TGTGCCAGCAGCTTGTGGACAGGGACAAACTATGGCTACACCTTC
cdr3_aa: CASSLWTGTNYGYTF

v_call: TRBV6-6
clone_size: .
j_call: TRBJ2-1
d_call: .
cdr3_nt: TGTGCCAGCAGTTACATCGATGAGCAGTTCTTC
cdr3_aa: CASSYIDEQFF

v_call: TRBV2
clone_size: .
j_call: TRBJ2-3
d_call: .
cdr3_nt: TGTGCCAGCCAAGGTCCTCGACAAAGCACAGATACGCAGTATTTT
cdr3_aa: CASQGPRQSTDTQYF

v_call: TRBV7-9
clone_size: .
j_call: TRBJ1-2
d_call: TRBD1
cdr3_nt: TGTGCCAGCAGCCCAACCCAGGGGGCGAACCTGGCCTATGGCTACACCTTC
cdr3_aa: CASSPTQGANLAYGYTF

v_call: TRBV11-2
clone_size: .
j_call: TRBJ2-3
d_call: .
cdr3_nt: TGTGCCAGCAGCTTGGACTACACAGATACGCAGTATTTT
cdr3_aa: CASSLDYTDTQYF

v_call: TRBV15
clone_size: few
j_call: TRBJ2-3
d_call: TRBD2
cdr3_nt: TGTGCCACCAGCAGAGCGGGGGGGCCTACAGATACGCAGTATTTT
cdr3_aa: CATSRAGGPTDTQYF

v_call: TRBV29-1
clone_size: .
j_call: TRBJ2-3
d_call: .
cdr3_nt: TGCAGCGTTGAGGGGGGCACAGATACGCAGTATTTT
cdr3_aa: CSVEGGTDTQYF

v_call: TRBV7-2
clone_size: .
j_call: TRBJ1-1
d_call: .
cdr3_nt: TGTGCCAGCAGCTTAAGGTTCAACACTGAAGCTTTCTTT
cdr3_aa: CASSLRFNTEAFF

v_call: TRBV4-1
clone_size: .
j_call: TRBJ2-3
d_call: .
cdr3_nt: TGCGCCAGCAGCCAAGATCCCCTGGCACATACGCAGTATTTT
cdr3_aa: CASSQDPLAHTQYF

v_call: TRBV5-1
clone_size: .
j_call: TRBJ1-1
d_call: .
cdr3_nt: TGCGCCAGCAGCTTCGACAGGATGCAGCCTGAAGCTTTCTTT
cdr3_aa: CASSFDRMQPEAFF

v_call: TRBV27
clone_size: .
j_call: TRBJ2-5
d_call: .
cdr3_nt: TGTGCCAGCAGTTTCCCTGGAGCCAAAGAGACCCAGTACTTC
cdr3_aa: CASSFPGAKETQYF

v_call: TRBV6-1
clone_size: .
j_call: TRBJ1-5
d_call: TRBD1
cdr3_nt: TGTGCCAGCAGTGAAGTGGGACAGAGCAATCAGCCCCAGCATTTT
cdr3_aa: CASSEVGQSNQPQHF

v_call: TRBV6-6
clone_size: .
j_call: TRBJ1-5
d_call: .
cdr3_nt: TGTGCCAGCTCACCCGGCAGCGGTCACGGGCAGCCCCAGCATTTT
cdr3_aa: CASSPGSGHGQPQHF

v_call: TRBV28
clone_size: .
j_call: TRBJ1-1
d_call: TRBD1
cdr3_nt: TGTGCCAGCAGTTTATTGGACAGGGACACTGAAGCTTTCTTT
cdr3_aa: CASSLLDRDTEAFF

v_call: TRBV5-6
clone_size: .
j_call: TRBJ2-3
d_call: .
cdr3_nt: TGTGCCAGCAGCTTAGGTGTAGCGGGCACAGATACGCAGTATTTT
cdr3_aa: CASSLGVAGTDTQYF

v_call: TRBV19
clone_size: .
j_call: TRBJ1-2
d_call: TRBD1
cdr3_nt: TGTGCCAGTAGTTTGACAGGGCAAGGCTATGGCTACACCTTC
cdr3_aa: CASSLTGQGYGYTF

v_call: TRBV5-6
clone_size: .
j_call: TRBJ2-7
d_call: TRBD2
cdr3_nt: TGTGCCAGCAGCGGAGCGGGGGGATCCTACGAGCAGTACTTC
cdr3_aa: CASSGAGGSYEQYF

v_call: TRBV7-7
clone_size: .
j_call: TRBJ2-2
d_call: .
cdr3_nt: TGTGCCAGCAGCCCGAATCGACAGTCCACCGGGGAGCTGTTTTTT
cdr3_aa: CASSPNRQSTGELFF

v_call: TRBV7-2
clone_size: .
j_call: TRBJ1-1
d_call: TRBD1
cdr3_nt: TGTGCCAGCAGCTCGGACAGGGGTGTCACTGAAGCTTTCTTT
cdr3_aa: CASSSDRGVTEAFF

v_call: TRBV2
clone_size: .
j_call: TRBJ1-2
d_call: .
cdr3_nt: TGTGCCAGCACAAGTACCTATGGCTACACCTTC
cdr3_aa: CASTSTYGYTF

v_call: TRBV9
clone_size: .
j_call: TRBJ1-4
d_call: .
cdr3_nt: TGTGCCAGCAGCGTAGAGTATAGAAAACTGTTTTTT
cdr3_aa: CASSVEYRKLFF

v_call: TRBV4-2
clone_size: .
j_call: TRBJ2-5
d_call: TRBD2
cdr3_nt: TGTGCCAGCAGTCGATGGACTAGCGGGGAAGAGACCCAGTACTTC
cdr3_aa: CASSRWTSGEETQYF

v_call: TRBV27
clone_size: once
j_call: TRBJ1-2
d_call: .
cdr3_nt: TGTGCCAGCAGTTTATCTTCCGGGGGGCTGGGGTATGGCTACACCTTC
cdr3_aa: CASSLSSGGLGYGYTF

v_call: TRBV30
clone_size: once
j_call: TRBJ1-6
d_call: .
cdr3_nt: TGTGCCTTTCCGATCGACAGTGGCTCCTATAATTCACCCCTCCACTTT
cdr3_aa: CAFPIDSGSYNSPLHF

v_call: TRBV28
clone_size: .
j_call: TRBJ1-3
d_call: .
cdr3_nt: TGTGCCAGCAGTTTATGGATGGGCTCTGGAAACACCATATATTTT
cdr3_aa: CASSLWMGSGNTIYF

v_call: TRBV7-3
clone_size: .
j_call: TRBJ1-1
d_call: .
cdr3_nt: TGTGCCAGCAGGACGGGCGGGTCGAACACTGAAGCTTTCTTT
cdr3_aa: CASRTGGSNTEAFF